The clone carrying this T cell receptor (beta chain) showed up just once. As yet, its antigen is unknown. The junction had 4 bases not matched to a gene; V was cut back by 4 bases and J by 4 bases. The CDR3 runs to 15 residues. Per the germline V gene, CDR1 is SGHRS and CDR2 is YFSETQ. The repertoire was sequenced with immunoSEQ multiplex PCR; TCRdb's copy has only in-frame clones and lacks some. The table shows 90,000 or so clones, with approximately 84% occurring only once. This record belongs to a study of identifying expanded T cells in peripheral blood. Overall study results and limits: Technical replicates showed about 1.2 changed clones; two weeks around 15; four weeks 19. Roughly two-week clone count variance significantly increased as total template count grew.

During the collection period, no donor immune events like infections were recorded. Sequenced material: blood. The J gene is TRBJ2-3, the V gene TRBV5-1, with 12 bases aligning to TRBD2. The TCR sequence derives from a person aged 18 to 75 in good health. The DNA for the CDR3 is TGCGCCAGCAGCGCCACTAGCGGGGGGCCAGATACGCAGTATTTT. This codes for CASSATSGGPDTQYF.